Presented here are 15 T cell receptor beta chains from one specimen sequenced in a study of blood T cell repertoires in COVID-19. Profiling relied on immunoSEQ multiplex PCR, and the TCRdb table lists in-frame clones only, not all of them. The top ten clones hold around 40% of a sample with fewer than 50,000 clones, over 75% of them seen once. The sequenced sample was peripheral blood. These receptors were collected from an elderly man with active or convalescent COVID-19.

This sequence joins TRBV6-5 and TRBJ1-5; D is ambiguous. CDR1 and CDR2 (germline): MNHEY, SVGAGI. V lost 7 bases to trimming and J lost 4 bases, with 17 bases between them. This CDR3 has 15 amino acids. CDR3 nucleotides: TGTGCCAGCATTTTACATGGCCCTTTAAATCAGCCCCAGCATTTT. Its protein is CASILHGPLNQPQHF.

The chain couples TRBV7-9 to TRBJ2-1; perhaps TRBD2 as D (6 bases). This CDR3 comprises 14 residues. Germline V gives CDR1 SEHNR, CDR2 FQNEAQ (reference sequence). Trimming pared 5 bases from V and 0 bases from J, leaving 8 bases between. The CDR3 nucleotides read TGTGCCAGCAGCGCACTAGCCTCCTACAATGAGCAGTTCTTC. Encoded protein: CASSALASYNEQFF.

J is TRBJ1-2 and V is TRBV6-2 or TRBV6-3; tentative D call: TRBD1 (5 bases). CDR1 is MNHEY, CDR2 SVGEGT, per germline. The CDR3 sequence is 13 residues long. Deletions cut 2 bases from V and 7 bases from J, with 11 bases between. This CDR3 is CASSYKGLFGYTF. CDR3 DNA: TGTGCCAGCAGTTACAAGGGGCTCTTTGGCTACACCTTC.

The chain is built from TRBV28 and TRBJ1-2; D unclear. The CDR3 is made up of 15 amino acids. V was pared by 3 bases and J by 3 bases, with 14 bases between. The V gene's germline CDR1 is MDHEN and CDR2 SYDVKM. For the CDR3, the DNA is TGTGCCAGCAGTTTTGGCAGAGGCCGCGACTATGGCTACACCTTC. This sequence encodes CASSFGRGRDYGYTF.

The chain carries TRBV5-1 and TRBJ2-7; D is perhaps TRBD1 (6 bases). This CDR3 is 14 amino acids long. CDR1 is SGHRS, CDR2 YFSETQ, per germline. The V gene lost 4 bases and the J gene lost 1 base, with 12 bases spanning the gap. The CDR3 protein is CASSDQGQSYEQYF. CDR3 bases: TGCGCCAGCAGCGACCAAGGACAGTCCTACGAGCAGTACTTC.

The chain combines TRBV6-1 with TRBJ1-5; D may be TRBD1 (6 bases). Germline lookup yields CDR1 MNHNS and CDR2 SASEGT. The V gene lost 7 bases and the J gene lost 0 bases, with 13 bases spanning the gap. This CDR3 is built from 15 residues. Here the CDR3 reads CASIRDTYSNQPQHF. CDR3 DNA sequence: TGTGCCAGCATCCGGGACACCTATAGCAATCAGCCCCAGCATTTT.

This clone was seen just once. The V gene is TRBV29-1, the J gene TRBJ2-5, with D possibly TRBD1 on 5 matching bases. Trimming stripped 4 bases from V and 5 bases from J, with 14 bases between. In germline, CDR1 is SQVTM, CDR2 ANQGSEA. The CDR3 totals 13 residues. The CDR3 coding sequence is TGCAGCGTTGGGGGCCCTATGCGGGAGACCCAGTACTTC. Its protein is CSVGGPMRETQYF.

The J gene is TRBJ1-1, the V gene TRBV28, with D perhaps TRBD1 (6 bases). Trimming took 2 bases from V and 6 from J, leaving 7 bases between them. This CDR3 comprises 12 residues. From germline, CDR1 is MDHEN and CDR2 SYDVKM. The CDR3: CASSLGGAEAFF. Written as DNA, the CDR3 is TGTGCCAGCAGTTTAGGGGGCGCTGAAGCTTTCTTT.

This clone was counted a single time. The chain uses TRBV7-9 and TRBJ2-1; perhaps TRBD1 as D (6 bases). Germline V CDR1 and CDR2: SEHNR, FQNEAQ (reference sequence). The CDR3 runs to 13 residues. The V and J ends lost 6 bases and 8 bases respectively, with 14 bases between them. The CDR3 region is CASRTDSLDEQFF. CDR3 in DNA: TGTGCCAGCAGAACGGACAGCTTGGATGAGCAGTTCTTC.

This clone was seen more than once but under ten times. The rearrangement links TRBV19 to TRBJ1-5; no clear D. CDR1 and CDR2 (germline): LNHDA, SQIVND (reference sequence). Trimming shortened V by 3 bases and J by 4 bases, and 10 bases separated the two germline ends. The CDR3 covers 14 residues. Here the CDR3 DNA reads TGTGCCAGTAGTATCGATAGAATGAATCAGCCCCAGCATTTT. Its protein is CASSIDRMNQPQHF.

V and J are TRBV3-1 (or the pseudogene TRBV3-2) and TRBJ2-7; D perhaps matches TRBD1 (5 bases). Germline lookup yields CDR1 LGHDT and CDR2 YNNKEL (reference sequence). The V and J ends lost 4 bases and 6 bases respectively, with 16 bases between them. This CDR3 is built from 14 residues. CDR3 in amino acids: CASSLTSDSREQYF. In nucleotides, the CDR3 is TGTGCCAGCAGCCTTACATCAGACAGTCGCGAGCAGTACTTC.

This clone has just one count. The chain links TRBV18 to TRBJ1-5; TRBD1 matches at 7 bases. Looked up from germline, CDR1 is KGHSH and CDR2 is LQKENI. Trimming cost V 5 bases and J 0 bases; bases outside gene matches: 7. This CDR3 spans 16 amino acids. The CDR3: CASSRETGLSNQPQHF. The CDR3 DNA follows: TGTGCCAGCTCAAGAGAGACAGGGCTTAGCAATCAGCCCCAGCATTTT.

This clone was counted once. The rearrangement links TRBV27 to TRBJ1-2; a possible D gene is TRBD1 (5 bases). Germline CDR1 MNHEY, CDR2 SMNVEV (reference sequence). The CDR3 runs to 13 residues. The V end was cut by 3 bases, the J end by 7 bases, with 12 bases between. This CDR3 reads CASSFWQGGGYTF. CDR3 in DNA: TGTGCCAGCAGTTTCTGGCAGGGAGGTGGCTACACCTTC.

This clone came up a few times. This chain links TRBV5-8 with TRBJ1-4; D gene ambiguous. The germline V gene has CDR1 SGHTS and CDR2 YDEGEE. With 2 bases removed from V and 2 bases from J, the gap between germline ends came to 7 bases. This CDR3 comprises 14 residues. CDR3 in DNA: TGTGCCAGCAGCTTTTCGACTACTAATGAAAAACTGTTTTTT. Its protein is CASSFSTTNEKLFF. The variable domain in full, with the rest retrieved from reference TRBV5-8 and TRBJ1-4, is EAGVTQSPTHLIKTRGQQATLRCSPISGHTSVYWYQQALGLGLQFLLWYDEGEERNRGNFPPRFSGRQFPNYSSELNVNALELEDSALYLCASSFSTTNEKLFFGSGTQLSVL.

The chain carries TRBV4-1 and TRBJ1-1; 7 nucleotides align to TRBD1. V lost 4 bases to trimming and J lost 3 bases; unmatched junction nucleotides: 2. Germline lookup yields CDR1 MGHRA and CDR2 YSYEKL. The length of the CDR3 is 13 residues. The DNA of the CDR3 is TGCGCCAGCAGCCTTGGACAGGACACTGAAGCTTTCTTT. It translates to CASSLGQDTEAFF.